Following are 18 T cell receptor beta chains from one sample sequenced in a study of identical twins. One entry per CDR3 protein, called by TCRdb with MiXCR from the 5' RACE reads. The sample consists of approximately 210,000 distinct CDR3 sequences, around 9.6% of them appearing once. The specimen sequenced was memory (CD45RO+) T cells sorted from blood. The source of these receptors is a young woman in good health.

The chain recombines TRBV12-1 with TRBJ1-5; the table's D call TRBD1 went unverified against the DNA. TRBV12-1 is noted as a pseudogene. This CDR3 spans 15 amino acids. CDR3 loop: CASSGTDRAPQAQHF. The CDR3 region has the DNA TGTGCCAGCAGCGGCACGGACAGGGCCCCTCAGGCCCAGCATTTT.

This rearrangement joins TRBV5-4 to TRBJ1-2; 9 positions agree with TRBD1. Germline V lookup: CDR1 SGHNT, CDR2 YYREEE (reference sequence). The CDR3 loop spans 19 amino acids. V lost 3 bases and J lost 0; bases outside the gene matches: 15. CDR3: CASSSIGVGTGGSNYGYTF. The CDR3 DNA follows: TGTGCCAGCAGCTCCATTGGGGTCGGCACAGGGGGCTCTAACTATGGCTACACCTTC.

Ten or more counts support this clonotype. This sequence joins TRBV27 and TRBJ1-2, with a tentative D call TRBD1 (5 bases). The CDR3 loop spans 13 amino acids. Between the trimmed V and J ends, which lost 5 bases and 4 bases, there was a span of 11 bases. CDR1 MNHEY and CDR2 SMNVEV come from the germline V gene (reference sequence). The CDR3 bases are TGTGCCAGCAGTCCCCGGGGCGGCTATGGCTACACCTTC. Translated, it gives CASSPRGGYGYTF.

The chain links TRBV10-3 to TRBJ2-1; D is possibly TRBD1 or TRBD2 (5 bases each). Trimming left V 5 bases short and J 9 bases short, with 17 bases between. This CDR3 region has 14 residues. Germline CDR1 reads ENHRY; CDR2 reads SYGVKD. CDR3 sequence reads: CAISSGTLDSEQFF. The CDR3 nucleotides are TGTGCCATCAGTTCCGGGACCCTAGACAGTGAGCAGTTCTTC.

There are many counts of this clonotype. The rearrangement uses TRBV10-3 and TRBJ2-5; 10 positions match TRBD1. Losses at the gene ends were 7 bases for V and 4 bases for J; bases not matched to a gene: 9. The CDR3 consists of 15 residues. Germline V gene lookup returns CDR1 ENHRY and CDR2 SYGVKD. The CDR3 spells CAIKSGTGVTETQYF. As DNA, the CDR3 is TGTGCCATCAAATCCGGGACAGGGGTTACAGAGACCCAGTACTTC.

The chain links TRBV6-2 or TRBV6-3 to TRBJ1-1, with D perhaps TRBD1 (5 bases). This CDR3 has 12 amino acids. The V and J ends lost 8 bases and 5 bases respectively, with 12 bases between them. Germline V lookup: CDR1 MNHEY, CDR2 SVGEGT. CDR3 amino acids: CASGTTHTEAFF. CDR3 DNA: TGTGCCAGCGGGACGACACATACTGAAGCTTTCTTT.

The CDR3 nucleotides are TGTGCCAGCAGTCCGGGACCCTTATACACCATATATTTT. Translating gives CASSPGPLYTIYF. The V call is TRBV2, the J call TRBJ1-3, with D tentatively TRBD1 (5 bases). Germline lookup yields CDR1 SNHLY and CDR2 FYNNEI. This CDR3 is built from 13 residues. Trimming took off 5 bases at V and 8 bases at J, with 13 bases between the two ends.

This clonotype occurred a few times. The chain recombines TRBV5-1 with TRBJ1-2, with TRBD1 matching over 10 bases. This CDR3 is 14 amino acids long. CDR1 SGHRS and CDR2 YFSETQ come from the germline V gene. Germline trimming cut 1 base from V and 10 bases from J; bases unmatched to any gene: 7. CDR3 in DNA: TGCGCCAGCAGCTTGAGTAGGGACAGGGGACTCTACACCTTC. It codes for CASSLSRDRGLYTF.

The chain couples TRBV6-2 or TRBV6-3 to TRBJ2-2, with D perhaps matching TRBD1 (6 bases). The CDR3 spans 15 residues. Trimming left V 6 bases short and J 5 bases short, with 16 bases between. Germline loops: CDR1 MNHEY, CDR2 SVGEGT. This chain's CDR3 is CASSPHHRGTGELFF. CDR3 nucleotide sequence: TGTGCCAGCAGCCCCCACCATAGGGGGACCGGGGAGCTGTTTTTT.

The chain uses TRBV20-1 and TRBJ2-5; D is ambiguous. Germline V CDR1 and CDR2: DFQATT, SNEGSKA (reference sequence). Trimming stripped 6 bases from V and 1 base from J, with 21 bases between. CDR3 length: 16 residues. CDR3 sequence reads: CSAVPTSELSQETQYF. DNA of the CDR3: TGCAGTGCCGTCCCTACCTCGGAGCTCTCCCAAGAGACCCAGTACTTC.

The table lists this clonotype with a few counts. CDR3 sequence reads: CASSDLAGSQLRYF. In nucleotides, the CDR3 is TGTGCCAGCAGTGACTTAGCGGGCTCCCAGTTGCGGTACTTC. The chain links TRBV6-1 to TRBJ2-5; 7 bases agree with TRBD2. The V gene end was trimmed by 3 bases and the J gene end by 13 bases; junction bases not matched to a gene: 14. The CDR3 is made up of 14 amino acids. Germline V CDR1 and CDR2: MNHNS, SASEGT.

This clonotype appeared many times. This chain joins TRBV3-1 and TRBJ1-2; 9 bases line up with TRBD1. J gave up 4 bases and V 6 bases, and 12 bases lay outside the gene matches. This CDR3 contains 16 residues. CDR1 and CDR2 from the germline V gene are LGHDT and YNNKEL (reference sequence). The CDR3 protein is CASSRGQGGIIYGYTF. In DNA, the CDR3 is TGTGCCAGCAGTCGGGGACAGGGCGGGATCATCTATGGCTACACCTTC. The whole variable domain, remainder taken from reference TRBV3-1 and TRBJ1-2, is DTAVSQTPKYLVTQMGNDKSIKCEQNLGHDTMYWYKQDSKKFLKIMFSYNNKELIINETVPNRFSPKSPDKAHLNLHINSLELGDSAVYFCASSRGQGGIIYGYTFGSGTRLTVV.

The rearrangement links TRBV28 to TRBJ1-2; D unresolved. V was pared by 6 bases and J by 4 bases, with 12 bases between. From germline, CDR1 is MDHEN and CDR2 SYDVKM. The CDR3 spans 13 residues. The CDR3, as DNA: TGTGCCAGCAGCCCCGGGAAGGCCTATGGCTACACCTTC. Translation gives CASSPGKAYGYTF.

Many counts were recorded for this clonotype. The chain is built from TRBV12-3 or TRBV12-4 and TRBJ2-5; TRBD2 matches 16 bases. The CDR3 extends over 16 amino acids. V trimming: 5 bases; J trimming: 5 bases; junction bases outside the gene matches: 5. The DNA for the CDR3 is TGTGCCAGCAGTGGGACTAGCGGGGGGGCACGGGAGACCCAGTACTTC. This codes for CASSGTSGGARETQYF.

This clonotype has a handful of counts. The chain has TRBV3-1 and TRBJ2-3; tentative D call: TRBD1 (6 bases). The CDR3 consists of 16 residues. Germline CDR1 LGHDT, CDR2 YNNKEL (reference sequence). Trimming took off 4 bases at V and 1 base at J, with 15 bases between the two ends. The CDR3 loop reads CASSRGGPTRTDTQYF. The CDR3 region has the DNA TGTGCCAGCAGCCGTGGGGGCCCGACCCGCACAGATACGCAGTATTTT.

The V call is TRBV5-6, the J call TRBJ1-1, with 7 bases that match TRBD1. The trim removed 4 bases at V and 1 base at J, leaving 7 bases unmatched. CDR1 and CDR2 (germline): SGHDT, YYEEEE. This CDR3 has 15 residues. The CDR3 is CASSKAGGTNTEAFF. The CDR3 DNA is TGTGCCAGCAGCAAGGCAGGGGGAACGAACACTGAAGCTTTCTTT.

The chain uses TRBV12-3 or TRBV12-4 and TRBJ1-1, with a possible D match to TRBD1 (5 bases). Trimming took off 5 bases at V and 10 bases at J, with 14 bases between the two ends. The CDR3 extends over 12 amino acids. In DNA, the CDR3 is TGTGCCAGCAGTCGCACAATGGGGGGAGCTTTCTTT. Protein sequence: CASSRTMGGAFF.

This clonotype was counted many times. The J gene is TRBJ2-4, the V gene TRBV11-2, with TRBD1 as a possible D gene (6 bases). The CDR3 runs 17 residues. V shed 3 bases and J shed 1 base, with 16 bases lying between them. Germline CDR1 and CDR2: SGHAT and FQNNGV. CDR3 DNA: TGTGCCAGCAGCTTCAAACAGGGCTCATTCGCCAAAAACATTCAGTACTTC. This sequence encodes CASSFKQGSFAKNIQYF. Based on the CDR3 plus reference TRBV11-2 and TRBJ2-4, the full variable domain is EAGVAQSPRYKIIEKRQSVAFWCNPISGHATLYWYQQILGQGPKLLIQFQNNGVVDDSQLPKDRFSAERLKGVDSTLKIQPAKLEDSAVYLCASSFKQGSFAKNIQYFGAGTRLSVL.